This T cell receptor beta chain was identified in a study of T cell clonality in common variable immunodeficiency. The study, taken as a whole, reports: Common variable immunodeficiency TCR beta sequences reportedly had fewer deletions and N-nucleotide insertions. CVID subjects had higher TCRbeta clonality than healthy controls, most marked in about a third.

Germline V gene lookup returns CDR1 SGHTA and CDR2 FQGNSA. The CDR3 length is 14 residues. Losses at the gene ends were 2 bases for V and 7 bases for J; bases not matched to a gene: 5. Most patients and controls had Caucasian heritage. Measured with immunoSEQ multiplex PCR; TCRdb has only the in-frame clones, and not every one. In total the sample includes tens of thousands of clones, none of them seen once. Ten or more counts support this clone. The antigen remains unidentified. The CDR3 end lies 3 residues beyond the end of the read and is filled in from the germline J gene. Source material: peripheral blood mononuclear cells. This chain connects TRBV7-2 to TRBJ2-1; 7 bases map to TRBD2. The sequence came from a person aged 18 to 75 in good health. The CDR3 bases that were read are TGTGCCAGCAGCTTAAGGGAGGGGCCGAATGAG. It codes for CASSLREGPNE. The complete CDR3 reads CASSLREGPNEQFF. The whole variable domain, filled in from reference TRBV7-2 and TRBJ2-1, reads GAGVSQSPSNKVTEKGKDVELRCDPISGHTALYWYRQSLGQGLEFLIYFQGNSAPDKSGLPSDRFSAERTGGSVSTLTIQRTQQEDSAVYLCASSLREGPNEQFFGPGTRLTVL.